A selection of T cell receptor beta chains follows, all from one sample in a study of early T cells in non-severe SARS-CoV-2 infection. TCRdb ran MiXCR on the 5' RACE reads and lists one entry per CDR3 protein. The data show about 77,000 distinct CDR3 sequences, with less than 20% seen just once and about 3% held by the top ten. The sample taken for sequencing was whole blood. Receptors were obtained from an adult who was a healthcare worker with PCR-confirmed SARS-CoV-2 infection or an uninfected control (not recorded which). Each CDR3 is given with its conserved first and last residue. The D gene is left open where the match is weak. A clone size is listed for some rows: how often the clone was seen (once, few, many), or a class if it is expanded.

CDR3,DNA,V,size,D,J
CASSATPLYTQYF,TGTGCCAGCAGCGCCACCCCCTTATATACGCAGTATTTT,TRBV7-2,few,.,TRBJ2-3
CASTPLKASGSYEQYF,TGTGCCAGCACCCCCTTGAAGGCTAGCGGGTCCTACGAGCAGTACTTC,TRBV11-2,.,TRBD2,TRBJ2-7
CSVEEHLNQPQHF,TGCAGCGTTGAAGAACACCTCAATCAGCCCCAGCATTTT,TRBV29-1,many,.,TRBJ1-5
CSVEGNNQETQYF,TGCAGCGTTGAAGGGAACAACCAAGAGACCCAGTACTTC,TRBV29-1,few,.,TRBJ2-5
CATSDLKAGGPITGELFF,TGTGCCACCAGTGATTTGAAAGCGGGAGGGCCTATCACCGGGGAGCTGTTTTTT,TRBV24-1,many,TRBD2,TRBJ2-2
CASSDIRLAGHTDTQYF,TGTGCCAGCAGTGATATAAGACTAGCGGGCCACACAGATACGCAGTATTTT,TRBV2,few,TRBD2,TRBJ2-3
CSVEGGQGVNTEAFF,TGCAGCGTTGAAGGGGGACAGGGTGTGAACACTGAAGCTTTCTTT,TRBV29-1,many,TRBD1,TRBJ1-1
CASSFQGALEKLFF,TGTGCCAGCAGTTTCCAGGGGGCCCTGGAAAAACTGTTTTTT,TRBV12-3/TRBV12-4,few,TRBD1,TRBJ1-4
CASSLRMGEQFF,TGTGCCAGCAGTTTACGGATGGGTGAGCAGTTCTTC,TRBV27,.,.,TRBJ2-1
CASSRGTGGPSGANVLTF,TGTGCCAGCAGTAGAGGGACAGGGGGACCTTCTGGGGCCAACGTCCTGACTTTC,TRBV6-5,.,TRBD1,TRBJ2-6
CSVETDTQYF,TGCAGCGTAGAAACAGATACGCAGTATTTT,TRBV29-1,few,.,TRBJ2-3
CASSWRGTPNTEAFF,TGTGCCAGCAGCTGGAGAGGGACACCGAACACTGAAGCTTTCTTT,TRBV3-1,many,.,TRBJ1-1
CASSLAWRSYEQYF,TGTGCCAGCAGCTTAGCCTGGAGGAGTTACGAGCAGTACTTC,TRBV11-2,few,.,TRBJ2-7
CASSGPRDSPLHF,TGTGCCAGCAGCGGACCTAGGGATTCACCCCTCCACTTT,TRBV25-1,.,.,TRBJ1-6
CASSVVGDTQYF,TGTGCCAGCAGCGTAGTTGGAGATACGCAGTATTTT,TRBV9,few,.,TRBJ2-3
CASSQGFVGGQDNEQFF,TGTGCCAGCAGCCAAGGATTTGTGGGGGGCCAGGACAATGAGCAGTTCTTC,TRBV3-1,.,.,TRBJ2-1
CSASSGRSYEQYF,TGCAGTGCTAGTTCCGGGCGCTCCTACGAGCAGTACTTC,TRBV20-1,.,.,TRBJ2-7
CASSLAGGPETQYF,TGTGCCAGCAGCTTAGCGGGGGGGCCGGAGACCCAGTACTTC,TRBV7-9,.,.,TRBJ2-5
CASSPNRGDEQYF,TGTGCCAGCAGCCCCAACAGGGGGGACGAGCAGTACTTC,TRBV7-6,many,TRBD1,TRBJ2-7
CSVVRPINTEAFF,TGCAGCGTTGTGAGACCGATTAACACTGAAGCTTTCTTT,TRBV29-1,.,.,TRBJ1-1
CVSSFHSGFYNEQFF,TGTGTCAGCAGCTTTCACAGCGGTTTCTACAATGAGCAGTTCTTC,TRBV11-2,.,.,TRBJ2-1
CASSLRESSYEQYF,TGTGCCAGCAGCTTACGTGAAAGCTCCTACGAGCAGTACTTC,TRBV7-9,.,.,TRBJ2-7
CASSQEGRWGTKLFF,TGTGCCAGCAGCCAAGAGGGCAGGTGGGGGACAAAACTGTTTTTT,TRBV3-1,.,.,TRBJ1-4
CASSSDRVSNQPQHF,TGTGCCAGCAGTTCCGACAGGGTGAGCAATCAGCCCCAGCATTTT,TRBV28,.,TRBD1,TRBJ1-5
CSVETDVAFF,TGCAGCGTGGAGACGGACGTGGCTTTCTTT,TRBV29-1,many,.,TRBJ1-1
CASSYYGPSSYNSPLHF,TGTGCCAGCAGTTACTATGGCCCGAGCTCCTATAATTCACCCCTCCACTTT,TRBV6-5,few,.,TRBJ1-6
CASRPGGAHQPQHF,TGTGCCAGCAGGCCCGGAGGGGCCCATCAGCCCCAGCATTTT,TRBV5-6,.,.,TRBJ1-5
CSASAPTSAYSSYEQYF,TGCAGTGCTAGTGCCCCTACTAGCGCTTATAGCTCCTACGAGCAGTACTTC,TRBV20-1,.,TRBD2,TRBJ2-7